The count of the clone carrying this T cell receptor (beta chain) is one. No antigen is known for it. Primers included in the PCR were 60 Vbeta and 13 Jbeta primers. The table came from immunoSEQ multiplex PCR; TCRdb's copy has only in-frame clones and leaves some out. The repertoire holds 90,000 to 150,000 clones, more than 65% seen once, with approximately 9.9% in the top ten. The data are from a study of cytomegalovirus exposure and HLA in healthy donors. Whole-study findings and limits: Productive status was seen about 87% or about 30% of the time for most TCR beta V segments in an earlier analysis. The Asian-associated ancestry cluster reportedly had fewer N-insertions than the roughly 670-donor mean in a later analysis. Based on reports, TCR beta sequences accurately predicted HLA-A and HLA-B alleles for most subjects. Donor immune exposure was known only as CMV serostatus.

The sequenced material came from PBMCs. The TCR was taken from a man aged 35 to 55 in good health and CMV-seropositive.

The CDR3 region has the DNA TGCGCCAGCAGCCAAGATTGGGGACAGGGTTTCGAGCAGTACTTC. This gives the protein CASSQDWGQGFEQYF. The chain combines TRBV4-3 with TRBJ2-7; TRBD1 matches 9 bases. From germline, CDR1 is LGHNA and CDR2 YSLEER. The CDR3 loop spans 15 amino acids. V was pared by 0 bases and J by 6 bases, with 6 bases of the junction left unmatched.